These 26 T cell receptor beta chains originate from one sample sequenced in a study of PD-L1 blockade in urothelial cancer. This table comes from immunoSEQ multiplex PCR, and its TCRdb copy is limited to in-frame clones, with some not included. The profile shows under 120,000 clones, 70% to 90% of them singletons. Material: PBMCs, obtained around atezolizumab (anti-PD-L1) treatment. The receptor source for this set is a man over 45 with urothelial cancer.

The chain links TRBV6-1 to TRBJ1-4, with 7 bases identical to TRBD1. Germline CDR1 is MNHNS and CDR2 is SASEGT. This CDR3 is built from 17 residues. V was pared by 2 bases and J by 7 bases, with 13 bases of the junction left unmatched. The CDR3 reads CASSESITGDLAEKLFF. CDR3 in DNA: TGTGCCAGCAGTGAATCCATCACAGGGGACTTGGCTGAAAAACTGTTTTTT.

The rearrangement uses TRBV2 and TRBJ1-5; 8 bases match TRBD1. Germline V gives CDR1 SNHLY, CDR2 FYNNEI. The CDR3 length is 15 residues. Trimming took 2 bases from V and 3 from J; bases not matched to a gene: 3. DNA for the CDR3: TGTGCCAGCAGTGAAAACAGGGGGGTCAATCAGCCCCAGCATTTT. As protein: CASSENRGVNQPQHF.

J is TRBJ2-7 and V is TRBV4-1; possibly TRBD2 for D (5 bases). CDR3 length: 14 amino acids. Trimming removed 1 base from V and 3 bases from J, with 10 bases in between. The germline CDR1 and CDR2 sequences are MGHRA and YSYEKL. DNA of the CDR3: TGCGCCAGCAGCCAAGGCCGGGGAGACTACGAGCAGTACTTC. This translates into CASSQGRGDYEQYF.

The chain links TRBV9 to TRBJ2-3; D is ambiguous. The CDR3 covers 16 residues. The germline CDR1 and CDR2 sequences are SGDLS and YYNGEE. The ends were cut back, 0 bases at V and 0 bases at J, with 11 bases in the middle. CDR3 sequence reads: CASSVVPQTSTDTQYF. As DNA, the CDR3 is TGTGCCAGCAGCGTAGTTCCGCAGACTAGCACAGATACGCAGTATTTT.

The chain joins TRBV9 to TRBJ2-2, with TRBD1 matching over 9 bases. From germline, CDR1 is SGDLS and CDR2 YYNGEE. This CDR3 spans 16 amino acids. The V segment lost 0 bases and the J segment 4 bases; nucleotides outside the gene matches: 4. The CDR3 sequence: CASSVGWTGATGELFF. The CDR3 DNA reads TGTGCCAGCAGCGTAGGGTGGACAGGGGCCACCGGGGAGCTGTTTTTT. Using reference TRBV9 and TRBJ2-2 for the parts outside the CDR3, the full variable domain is DSGVTQTPKHLITATGQRVTLRCSPRSGDLSVYWYQQSLDQGLQFLIQYYNGEERAKGNILERFSAQQFPDLHSELNLSSLELGDSALYFCASSVGWTGATGELFFGEGSRLTVL.

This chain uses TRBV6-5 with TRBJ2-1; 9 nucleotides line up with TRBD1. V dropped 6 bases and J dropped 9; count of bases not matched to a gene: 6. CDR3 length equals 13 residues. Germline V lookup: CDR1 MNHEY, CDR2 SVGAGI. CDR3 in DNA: TGTGCCAGCAGGAGGACAGGGGTGGCTGAGCAGTTCTTC. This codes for CASRRTGVAEQFF.

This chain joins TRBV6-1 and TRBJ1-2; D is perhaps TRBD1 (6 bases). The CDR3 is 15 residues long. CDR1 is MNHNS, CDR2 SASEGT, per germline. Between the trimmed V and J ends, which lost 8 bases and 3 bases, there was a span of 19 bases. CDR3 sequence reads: CASGGEGGNDYGYTF. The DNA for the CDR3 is TGTGCCAGCGGGGGGGAGGGGGGAAACGACTATGGCTACACCTTC.

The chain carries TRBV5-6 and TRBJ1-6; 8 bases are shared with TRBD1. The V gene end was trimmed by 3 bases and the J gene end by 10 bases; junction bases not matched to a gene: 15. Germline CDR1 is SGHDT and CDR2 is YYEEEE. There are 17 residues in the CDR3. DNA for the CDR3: TGTGCCAGCAGCTCCCGGGGACAGGTTTTCCCATGGTCACCCCTCCACTTT. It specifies CASSSRGQVFPWSPLHF.

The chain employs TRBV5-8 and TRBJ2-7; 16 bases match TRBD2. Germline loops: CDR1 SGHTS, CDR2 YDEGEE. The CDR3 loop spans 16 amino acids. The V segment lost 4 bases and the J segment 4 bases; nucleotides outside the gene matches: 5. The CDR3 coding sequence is TGTGCCAGCAGCGAGGGACTAGCGGGAGGGCCGTACGAGCAGTACTTC. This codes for CASSEGLAGGPYEQYF.

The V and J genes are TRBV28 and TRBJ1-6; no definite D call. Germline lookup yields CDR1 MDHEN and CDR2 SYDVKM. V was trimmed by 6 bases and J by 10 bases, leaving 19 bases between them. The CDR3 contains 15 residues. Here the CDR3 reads CASRLYRGLGSPLHF. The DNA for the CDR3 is TGTGCCAGCAGATTGTACCGGGGTCTGGGGTCACCCCTCCACTTT.

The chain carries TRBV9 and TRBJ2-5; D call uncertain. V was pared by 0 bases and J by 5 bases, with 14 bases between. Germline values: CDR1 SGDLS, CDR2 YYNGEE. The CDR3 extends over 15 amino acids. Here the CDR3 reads CASSVAANTVETQYF. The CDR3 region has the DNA TGTGCCAGCAGCGTAGCTGCGAATACGGTGGAGACCCAGTACTTC.

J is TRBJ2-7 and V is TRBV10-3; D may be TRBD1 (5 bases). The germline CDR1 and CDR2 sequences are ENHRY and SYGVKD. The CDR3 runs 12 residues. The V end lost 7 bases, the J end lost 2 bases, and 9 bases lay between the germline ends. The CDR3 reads CAITDNPYEQYF. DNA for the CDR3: TGTGCCATCACGGACAACCCCTACGAGCAGTACTTC.

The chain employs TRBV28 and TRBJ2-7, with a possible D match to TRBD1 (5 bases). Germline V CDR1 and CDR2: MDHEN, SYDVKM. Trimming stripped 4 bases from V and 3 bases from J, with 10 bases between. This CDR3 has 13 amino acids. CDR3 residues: CASSWGGLYEQYF. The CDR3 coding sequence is TGTGCCAGCAGTTGGGGCGGCCTCTACGAGCAGTACTTC.

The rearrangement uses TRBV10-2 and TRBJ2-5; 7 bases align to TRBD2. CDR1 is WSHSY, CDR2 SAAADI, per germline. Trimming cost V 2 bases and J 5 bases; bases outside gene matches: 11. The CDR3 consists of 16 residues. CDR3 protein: CASSEIGRALGETQYF. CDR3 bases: TGCGCCAGCAGTGAGATTGGGAGGGCCCTCGGGGAGACCCAGTACTTC.

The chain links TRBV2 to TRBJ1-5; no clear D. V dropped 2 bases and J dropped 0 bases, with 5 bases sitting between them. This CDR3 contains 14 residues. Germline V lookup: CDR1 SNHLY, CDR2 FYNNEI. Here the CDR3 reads CASSERDSNQPQHF. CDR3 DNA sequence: TGTGCCAGCAGTGAACGGGATAGCAATCAGCCCCAGCATTTT.

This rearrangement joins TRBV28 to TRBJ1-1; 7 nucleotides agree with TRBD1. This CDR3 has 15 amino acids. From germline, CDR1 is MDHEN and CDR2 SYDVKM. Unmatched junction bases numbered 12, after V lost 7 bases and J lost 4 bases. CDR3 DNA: TGTGCCAGCACCAAACAACAGGGGACTAGCACTGAAGCTTTCTTT. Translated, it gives CASTKQQGTSTEAFF.

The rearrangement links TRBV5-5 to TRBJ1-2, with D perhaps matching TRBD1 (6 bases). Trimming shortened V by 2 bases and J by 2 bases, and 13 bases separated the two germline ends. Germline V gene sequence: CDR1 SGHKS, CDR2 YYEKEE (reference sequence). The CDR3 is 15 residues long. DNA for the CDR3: TGTGCCAGCAGCTTTGACAGGAGCCTGAACTATGGCTACACCTTC. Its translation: CASSFDRSLNYGYTF.

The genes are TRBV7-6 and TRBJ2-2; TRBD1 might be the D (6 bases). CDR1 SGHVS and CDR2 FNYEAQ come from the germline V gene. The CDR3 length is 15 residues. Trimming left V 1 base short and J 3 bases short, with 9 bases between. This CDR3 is CASSLVQGDTGELFF. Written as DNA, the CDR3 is TGTGCCAGCAGCTTAGTACAGGGTGACACCGGGGAGCTGTTTTTT.

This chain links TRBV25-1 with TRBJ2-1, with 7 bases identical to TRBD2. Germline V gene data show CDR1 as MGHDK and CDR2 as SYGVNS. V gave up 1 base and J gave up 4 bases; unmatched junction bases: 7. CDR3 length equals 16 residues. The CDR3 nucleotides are TGTGCCAGCAGTGAATTGCTAGCGGATTTTTACAATGAGCAGTTCTTC. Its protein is CASSELLADFYNEQFF.

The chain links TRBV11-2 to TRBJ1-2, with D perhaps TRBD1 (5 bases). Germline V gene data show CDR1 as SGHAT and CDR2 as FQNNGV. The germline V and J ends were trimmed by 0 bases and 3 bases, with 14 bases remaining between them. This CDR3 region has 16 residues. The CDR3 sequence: CASSLEFGASDYGYTF. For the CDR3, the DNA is TGTGCCAGCAGCTTAGAGTTTGGGGCCTCGGACTATGGCTACACCTTC.

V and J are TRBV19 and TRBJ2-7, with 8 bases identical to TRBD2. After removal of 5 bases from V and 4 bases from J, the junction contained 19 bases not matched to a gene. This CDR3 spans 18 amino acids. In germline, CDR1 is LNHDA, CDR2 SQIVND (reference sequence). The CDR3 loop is CASSLRAGVGGRGYEQYF. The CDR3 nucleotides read TGTGCCAGTAGTCTCCGAGCGGGAGTCGGTGGTAGGGGATACGAGCAGTACTTC.

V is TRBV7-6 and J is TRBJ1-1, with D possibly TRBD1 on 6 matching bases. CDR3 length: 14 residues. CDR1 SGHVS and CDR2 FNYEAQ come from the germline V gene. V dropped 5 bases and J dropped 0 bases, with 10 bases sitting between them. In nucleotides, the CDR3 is TGTGCCAGCAGCCGAACAGGGTTGAACACTGAAGCTTTCTTT. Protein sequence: CASSRTGLNTEAFF.

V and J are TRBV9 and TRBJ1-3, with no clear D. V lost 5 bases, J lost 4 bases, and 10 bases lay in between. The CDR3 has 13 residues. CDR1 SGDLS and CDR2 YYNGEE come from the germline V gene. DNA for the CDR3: TGTGCCAGCAGTCTGACCGGGGGAAACACCATATATTTT. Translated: CASSLTGGNTIYF.

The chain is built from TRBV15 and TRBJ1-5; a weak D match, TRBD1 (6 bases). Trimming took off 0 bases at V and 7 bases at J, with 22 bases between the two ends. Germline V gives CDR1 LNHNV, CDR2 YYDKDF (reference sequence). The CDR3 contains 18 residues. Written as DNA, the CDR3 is TGTGCCACCAGCAGAGATTTCACAGGGATGAGTCCCGGGCAGCCCCAGCATTTT. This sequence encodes CATSRDFTGMSPGQPQHF.

CDR3 bases: TGTGCCAGCTCACCATCACAGAGCACAGATACGCAGTATTTT. Amino acids: CASSPSQSTDTQYF. The rearrangement joins TRBV18 to TRBJ2-3; no clear D gene. V lost 2 bases and J 0 bases, leaving 6 bases between the germline ends. CDR1 is KGHSH, CDR2 LQKENI, per germline. This CDR3 spans 14 amino acids.

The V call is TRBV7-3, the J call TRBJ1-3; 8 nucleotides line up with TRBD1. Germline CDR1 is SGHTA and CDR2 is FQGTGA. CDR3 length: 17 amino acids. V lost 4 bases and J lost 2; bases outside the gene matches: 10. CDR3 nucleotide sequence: TGTGCCAGCAGCTCAAGGAAAATACAGGGGGCTGGAAACACCATATATTTT. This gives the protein CASSSRKIQGAGNTIYF.